This T cell receptor beta chain was retrieved from a study of T cells in Graves' hyperthyroidism and ophthalmopathy (dated by TCRdb to the late 2010s). Notes on the research overall: Peripheral blood samples were taken at initial diagnosis, before any treatment was given. TCR V-J signatures able to tell the groups apart were searched for in a discovery cohort of 90 to 100 patients, of whom under 45 had Graves' ophthalmopathy and about 55 had stable Graves' hyperthyroidism. An independent validation cohort of under 20 hyperthyroidism patients and approximately 15 patients who later progressed to ophthalmopathy tested prospective prediction of ophthalmopathy. The roughly 100 discovery patients were randomly divided into training and test sets at a 7:3 ratio. The study also compared thyroid tissue and blood T-cell repertoires from five or six Graves' hyperthyroidism patients. Following sampling, methimazole starting at 30 mg daily was given to hyperthyroidism patients, and high-dose intravenous methylprednisolone was given to ophthalmopathy patients. The paper describes TCR Vbeta CDR3 sequencing of fewer than 150 peripheral blood samples, made up of about 40 ophthalmopathy patients, 70 to 75 hyperthyroidism patients and roughly 17 progressor patients. Study-wide conclusions, independent of this receptor: In validation, the model predicted progression to ophthalmopathy a median of roughly 6.5 months before onset, with about 67% sensitivity and about 72% specificity. A model built on a 13 V-J signature distinguished ophthalmopathy from stable hyperthyroidism, reaching 87.88% sensitivity and 81.08% specificity in cross-validation and 80%/75% in testing. Most expanded thyroid clonotypes (frequency above 0.001) were also found in blood, which suggests that blood repertoires may mirror thyroid immune responses. Sample size was not statistically predetermined, and blinding of investigators to group allocation was not performed.

Ophthalmopathy patients had moderately to severely active disease, with a Clinical Activity Score of 3 or more, a NOSPECS grade of 4 or more, and a disease duration of less than 3 months. Any patient with an uncontrolled infection, another autoimmune disease, pregnancy or lactation was excluded. Diagnoses relied on clinical symptoms, serum thyroxine and TRAb, thyroid ultrasound and orbital computed tomography. PBMCs were separated from 10 ml of fresh peripheral blood using Ficoll-Paque density gradient centrifugation. Trizol reagent was used to extract total RNA, and RNA quality was then checked on an Agilent 2100 Bioanalyzer. Comments on this clonotype: The specificity of this receptor is unknown. No base quality values were provided; no much bigger clone lies one nucleotide off.

CDR1 and CDR2 are drawn from the germline V gene: SGHAT, FQNNGV. The CDR3 starts with the cysteine, ends with the phenylalanine, and has 16 residues. Solely the CDR3 DNA is kept, with 48 bases framed from the first base. Ends trimmed: V by 5 bases, J by 8 bases; bases unmatched to a gene: 14. The TCR beta CDR3 regions were amplified from the RNA transcripts. A first-round RT-PCR of the TCR CDR3 used the HTBI primer set with the Qiagen OneStep RT-PCR kit. Libraries were constructed in a second round of multiplex PCR, after which size selection and purification were carried out. Paired-end sequencing of the libraries was performed with 100 bp reads on an Illumina HiSeq2000. The original pipeline was this. SOAPnuke was used to process the raw data, with reads discarded if the reads contained adapters or uncalled bases, had a mean Phred below 15, or lacked an exact constant-primer or identifier match. High-quality paired reads were merged with COPE v1.2.5, and unique nucleotide sequences were defined as clonotypes. MiTCR v1.1 was used to align clonotypes to the IMGT TRBV, TRBD and TRBJ reference segments. The analysis included only V-J combinations with a frequency above 0.0001, which together covered more than 99% of the repertoires. A TCS score was defined as the ratio of F50 (clonal expansion) to E x V (chaos), with BLOSUM62-based TCRdist applied between CDR3 peptides within each V-J. Welch's t-statistics and random forest reduced roughly 500 V-J features to 13, which were used in a naive Bayes classifier (R e1071). TCRdb trimmed public reads at Q25 via fastp, called clones via MiXCR and kept in-frame beta chains. CDR3 protein duplicates are merged, each entry listing the most common genes and DNA. These V and J calls are TCRdb output, not the study's own analysis. The sample table contains approximately 410,000 distinct CDR3 sequences; only one count was recorded for roughly 15% of them. The top ten hold roughly 13% of the sample.

The clonotype was recovered from a man younger than 35 with Graves' ophthalmopathy. The sample consisted of blood. The chain is made from TRBV11-2 and TRBJ2-3; 9 middle bases align to TRBD2. The DNA sequence reads TGTGCCAGCAGCGCGCTCGTGACTAGCGGAGGGGGTACGCAGTATTTT. Its coded protein is CASSALVTSGGGTQYF.